This entry lists 21 T cell receptor beta chains sequenced from one sample in a study of cytomegalovirus exposure and HLA in healthy donors. Primers included in the PCR were 60 Vbeta and 13 Jbeta primers. TCRdb's table, derived via immunoSEQ multiplex PCR, lists solely in-frame clones and lacks some. The sample yields approximately 150,000 clones, about 74% seen once. Sequences were obtained from PBMCs. These TCRs come from a woman between 35 and 50 years old in good health and CMV-seronegative.

This clone was detected a few times. The genes are TRBV12-5 and TRBJ1-1; possible D gene TRBD1, 6 bases. Trimming took off 6 bases at V and 10 bases at J, with 18 bases between the two ends. Per germline, CDR1 LGHNT and CDR2 FRNRAP. The CDR3 is 13 residues long. This chain's CDR3 is CASGSGQHGGAFF. CDR3 coding DNA: TGTGCTAGTGGCTCGGGACAACACGGAGGAGCTTTCTTT.

The chain links TRBV19 to TRBJ1-2, with 11 bases that match TRBD1. V lost 4 bases and J lost 5; bases outside the gene matches: 12. The CDR3 consists of 17 residues. Germline CDR1 is LNHDA and CDR2 is SQIVND (reference sequence). The CDR3 DNA reads TGTGCCAGTAGTACACTCGGACAGGGGGCGACGGGGTATGGCTACACCTTC. This encodes CASSTLGQGATGYGYTF.

This chain links TRBV27 with TRBJ2-6; a weak D match, TRBD2 (5 bases). Germline CDR1 reads MNHEY; CDR2 reads SMNVEV (reference sequence). This CDR3 spans 18 amino acids. V dropped 6 bases and J dropped 0 bases, with 18 bases sitting between them. The CDR3 bases are TGTGCCAGCAGCCTGAGGGTCGTAGGGAACTCTGGGGCCAACGTCCTGACTTTC. Encoded protein: CASSLRVVGNSGANVLTF.

This clone was recorded once. V is TRBV6-5 and J is TRBJ1-2, with D possibly matching TRBD1 (5 bases). Germline values: CDR1 MNHEY, CDR2 SVGAGI. This CDR3 contains 16 residues. The germline V and J ends were trimmed by 2 bases and 0 bases, with 13 bases remaining between them. CDR3 protein: CASSYTPGLANYGYTF. As DNA, the CDR3 is TGTGCCAGCAGTTACACACCGGGACTGGCTAACTATGGCTACACCTTC.

The chain uses TRBV19 and TRBJ2-1; D possibly corresponds to TRBD2 (6 bases). Germline CDR1 and CDR2: LNHDA and SQIVND (reference sequence). Trimming left V 2 bases short and J 4 bases short, with 12 bases between. This CDR3 has 15 amino acids. Written as DNA, the CDR3 is TGTGCCAGTAGTATAACTGGACGGGGGTACAATGAGCAGTTCTTC. Protein sequence: CASSITGRGYNEQFF.

This clone came up a few times. The CDR3 sequence is CASSYSPGQGVEKLFF. CDR3 nucleotides: TGTGCCAGCAGTTACTCGCCGGGACAGGGGGTGGAAAAACTGTTTTTT. The chain combines TRBV6-5 with TRBJ1-4; 11 positions match TRBD1. The V and J ends lost 0 bases and 8 bases, in that order; junction bases with no gene match: 5. CDR3 length equals 16 residues. In germline, CDR1 is MNHEY, CDR2 SVGAGI.

This chain joins TRBV5-1 and TRBJ2-7; 12 bases agree with TRBD2. CDR1 and CDR2 (germline): SGHRS, YFSETQ. The J segment lost 4 bases and the V segment lost 4 bases, leaving 3 bases of the junction unmatched. This CDR3 comprises 14 residues. This CDR3 is CASSPTSGSYEQYF. CDR3 coding DNA: TGCGCCAGCAGCCCGACTAGCGGGAGTTACGAGCAGTACTTC.

The V gene is TRBV5-5, the J gene TRBJ1-2; a possible D gene is TRBD1 (6 bases). Trimming took 4 bases from V and 2 from J, leaving 9 bases between them. The CDR3 has 13 residues. Germline CDR1 is SGHKS and CDR2 is YYEKEE (reference sequence). The CDR3 reads CASSRQDNYGYTF. CDR3 in DNA: TGTGCCAGCAGCCGACAGGACAACTATGGCTACACCTTC.

The V call is TRBV29-1, the J call TRBJ1-1; a weak D match, TRBD1 (5 bases). The CDR3 is 13 amino acids. Deletions cut 7 bases from V and 4 bases from J, with 16 bases between. Germline-derived CDR1 and CDR2 are SQVTM and ANQGSEA. The CDR3 here is CSAWEGLSTEAFF. CDR3 nucleotide sequence: TGCAGCGCGTGGGAGGGGTTGAGCACTGAAGCTTTCTTT.

This clone has more than one count but fewer than ten. J is TRBJ2-5 and V is TRBV29-1, with D tentatively TRBD2 (5 bases). Germline CDR1 reads SQVTM; CDR2 reads ANQGSEA. The V and J ends lost 6 bases and 4 bases respectively, with 12 bases between them. CDR3 size: 12 residues. CDR3 region: CSVGIRGETQYF. The CDR3 DNA sequence: TGCAGCGTCGGGATCCGGGGAGAGACCCAGTACTTC.

The chain is built from TRBV4-1 and TRBJ1-4; 7 nucleotides align to TRBD1. After removal of 3 bases from V and 8 bases from J, the junction contained 9 bases not matched to a gene. The germline V gene encodes CDR1 MGHRA and CDR2 YSYEKL. This CDR3 has 15 residues. The CDR3 loop is CASSQRQGIGEKLFF. The CDR3 DNA reads TGCGCCAGCAGCCAGCGACAGGGAATAGGAGAAAAACTGTTTTTT.

The chain combines TRBV5-4 with TRBJ2-1; 8 positions agree with TRBD2. Germline CDR1 is SGHNT and CDR2 is YYREEE (reference sequence). Unmatched junction bases numbered 16, after V lost 3 bases and J lost 5 bases. There are 18 residues in the CDR3. Here the CDR3 DNA reads TGTGCCAGCAGCTGGGGATTGCCAGCGGGAGTAGGAAACAATGAGCAGTTCTTC. Translation: CASSWGLPAGVGNNEQFF.

In this sample, this clone turned up once. V gene TRBV5-4 combines with J gene TRBJ2-6, with no clear D. Deletions cut 2 bases from V and 4 bases from J, with 4 bases between. Germline V gene lookup returns CDR1 SGHNT and CDR2 YYREEE (reference sequence). The CDR3 totals 13 residues. The CDR3, as DNA: TGTGCCAGCAGCTTCTCCGGGGCCAACGTCCTGACTTTC. It specifies CASSFSGANVLTF. The entire variable domain, with the rest obtained from reference TRBV5-4 and TRBJ2-6, is as follows: ETGVTQSPTHLIKTRGQQVTLRCSSQSGHNTVSWYQQALGQGPQFIFQYYREEENGRGNFPPRFSGLQFPNYSSELNVNALELDDSALYLCASSFSGANVLTFGAGSRLTVL.

As concerns this clone: Other DNA sequences in the sample encode the same CDR3. The rearrangement links TRBV5-1 to TRBJ1-6, with 10 bases fitting TRBD1. The CDR3 covers 16 residues. Germline trimming cut 3 bases from V and 9 bases from J; bases unmatched to any gene: 9. Germline V lookup: CDR1 SGHRS, CDR2 YFSETQ. The CDR3 loop is CASSSRQGAMGSPLHF. CDR3 DNA sequence: TGCGCCAGCAGCTCCCGACAGGGGGCTATGGGTTCACCCCTCCACTTT.

CDR3 nucleotides: TGTGCCAGCAGTGCCCAAGGGGCCAGCAATCAGCCCCAGCATTTT. It specifies CASSAQGASNQPQHF. The chain carries TRBV6-6 and TRBJ1-5; D may be TRBD1 (5 bases). The CDR3 is 15 residues long. Per germline, CDR1 MNHNY and CDR2 SVGAGI (reference sequence). V shed 5 bases and J shed 1 base, with 12 bases lying between them.

This rearrangement joins TRBV27 to TRBJ1-2; D may be TRBD1 (6 bases). The ends were cut back, 6 bases at V and 3 bases at J, with 14 bases in the middle. The CDR3 is 14 residues long. Germline loops: CDR1 MNHEY, CDR2 SMNVEV (reference sequence). CDR3: CASSLEQGDYGYTF. The CDR3 DNA reads TGTGCCAGCAGCCTAGAACAGGGAGACTATGGCTACACCTTC.

This rearrangement joins TRBV2 to TRBJ1-2; D might be TRBD1 (6 bases). The germline CDR1 and CDR2 sequences are SNHLY and FYNNEI. Trimming took off 8 bases at V and 8 bases at J, with 18 bases between the two ends. CDR3 size: 13 residues. CDR3 sequence reads: CASGTRTVGGYTF. For the CDR3, the DNA is TGTGCCAGCGGGACCCGGACAGTGGGGGGCTACACCTTC.

The rearrangement uses TRBV2 and TRBJ2-3; D possibly corresponds to TRBD1 (6 bases). The CDR3 runs 14 residues. V lost 10 bases to trimming and J lost 4 bases, with 18 bases between them. Germline V lookup: CDR1 SNHLY, CDR2 FYNNEI. The chain's CDR3 is CANSRGQAADTQYF. The CDR3 DNA sequence: TGTGCCAACAGCAGGGGTCAGGCAGCAGATACGCAGTATTTT. Full variable domain (remainder filled in from reference TRBV2 and TRBJ2-3): EPEVTQTPSHQVTQMGQEVILRCVPISNHLYFYWYRQILGQKVEFLVSFYNNEISEKSEIFDDQFSVERPDGSNFTLKIRSTKLEDSAMYFCANSRGQAADTQYFGPGTRLTVL.

The chain carries TRBV6-1 and TRBJ2-7, with TRBD2 matching over 7 bases. The trim removed 3 bases at V and 3 bases at J, leaving 5 bases unmatched. The CDR3 runs 14 residues. Germline assignment: CDR1 MNHNS and CDR2 SASEGT. The CDR3 region has the DNA TGTGCCAGCAGTGATGGGGGGGACCTCTACGAGCAGTACTTC. Amino acids: CASSDGGDLYEQYF.

The chain joins TRBV15 to TRBJ2-1; 10 nucleotides agree with TRBD2. The CDR3 extends over 17 amino acids. V lost 0 bases and J lost 7; bases outside the gene matches: 9. Germline loops: CDR1 LNHNV, CDR2 YYDKDF (reference sequence). CDR3 loop: CATSRDRGSGGGNEQFF. In DNA form, the CDR3 reads TGTGCCACCAGCAGAGATCGGGGAAGCGGGGGGGGAAATGAGCAGTTCTTC.

The chain links TRBV5-1 to TRBJ2-3, with 7 bases that match TRBD2. Germline values: CDR1 SGHRS, CDR2 YFSETQ. V shed 2 bases and J 0 bases; nucleotides not matched to a gene: 6. The CDR3 extends over 16 amino acids. CDR3 sequence reads: CASSLGGRVSTDTQYF. The CDR3 coding sequence is TGCGCCAGCAGCTTAGGAGGGAGGGTAAGCACAGATACGCAGTATTTT. The variable domain in full, completed from reference TRBV5-1 and TRBJ2-3, reads KAGVTQTPRYLIKTRGQQVTLSCSPISGHRSVSWYQQTPGQGLQFLFEYFSETQRNKGNFPGRFSGRQFSNSRSEMNVSTLELGDSALYLCASSLGGRVSTDTQYFGPGTRLTVL.